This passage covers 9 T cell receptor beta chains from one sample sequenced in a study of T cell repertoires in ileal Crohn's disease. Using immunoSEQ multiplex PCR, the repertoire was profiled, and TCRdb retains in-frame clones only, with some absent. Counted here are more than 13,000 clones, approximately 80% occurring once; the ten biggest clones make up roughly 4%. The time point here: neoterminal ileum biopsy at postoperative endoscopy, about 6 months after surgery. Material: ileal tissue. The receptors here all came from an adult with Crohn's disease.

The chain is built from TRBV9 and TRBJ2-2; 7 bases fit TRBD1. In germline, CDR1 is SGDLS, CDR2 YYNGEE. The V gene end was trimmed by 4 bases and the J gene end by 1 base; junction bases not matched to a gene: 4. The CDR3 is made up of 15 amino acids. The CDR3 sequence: CASSLRTGNTGELFF. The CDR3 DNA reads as TGTGCCAGCAGCCTCAGGACAGGGAACACCGGGGAGCTGTTTTTT.

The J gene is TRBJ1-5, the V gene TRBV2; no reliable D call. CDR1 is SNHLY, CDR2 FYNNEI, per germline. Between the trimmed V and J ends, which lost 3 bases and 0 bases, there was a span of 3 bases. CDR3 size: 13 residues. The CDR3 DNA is TGTGCCAGCAGTGAGTATAGCAATCAGCCCCAGCATTTT. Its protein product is CASSEYSNQPQHF.

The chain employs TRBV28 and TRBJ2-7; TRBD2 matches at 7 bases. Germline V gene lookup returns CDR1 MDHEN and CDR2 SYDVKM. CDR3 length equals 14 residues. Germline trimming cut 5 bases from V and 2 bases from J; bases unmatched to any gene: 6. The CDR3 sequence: CASSPGGHAYEQYF. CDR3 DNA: TGTGCCAGCAGTCCGGGAGGACATGCCTACGAGCAGTACTTC. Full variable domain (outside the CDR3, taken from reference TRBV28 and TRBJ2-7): DVKVTQSSRYLVKRTGEKVFLECVQDMDHENMFWYRQDPGLGLRLIYFSYDVKMKEKGDIPEGYSVSREKKERFSLILESASTNQTSMYLCASSPGGHAYEQYFGPGTRLTVT.

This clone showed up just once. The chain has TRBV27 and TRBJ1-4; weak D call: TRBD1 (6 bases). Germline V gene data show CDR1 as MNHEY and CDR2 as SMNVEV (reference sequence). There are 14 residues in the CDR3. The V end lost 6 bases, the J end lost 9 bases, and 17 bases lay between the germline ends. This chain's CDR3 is CASSPWNREQKLFF. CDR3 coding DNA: TGTGCCAGCAGCCCCTGGAACAGGGAACAAAAACTGTTTTTT.

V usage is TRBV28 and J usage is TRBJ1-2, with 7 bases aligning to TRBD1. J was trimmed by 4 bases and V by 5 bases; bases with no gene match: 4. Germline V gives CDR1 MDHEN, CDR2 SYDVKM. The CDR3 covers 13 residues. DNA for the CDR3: TGTGCCAGCAGTCCCAGGGGGTCCTATGGCTACACCTTC. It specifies CASSPRGSYGYTF.

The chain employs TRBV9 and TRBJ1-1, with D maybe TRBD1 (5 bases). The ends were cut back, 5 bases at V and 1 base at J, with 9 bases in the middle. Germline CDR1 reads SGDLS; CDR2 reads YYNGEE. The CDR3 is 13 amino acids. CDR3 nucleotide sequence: TGTGCCAGCAGTCGACAGCGGAACACTGAAGCTTTCTTT. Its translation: CASSRQRNTEAFF.

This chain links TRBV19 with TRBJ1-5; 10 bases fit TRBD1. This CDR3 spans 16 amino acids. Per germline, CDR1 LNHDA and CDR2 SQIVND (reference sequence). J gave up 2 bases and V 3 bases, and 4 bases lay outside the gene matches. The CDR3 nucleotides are TGTGCCAGTAGTATTTCGGACAGGGGGGGCAATCAGCCCCAGCATTTT. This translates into CASSISDRGGNQPQHF.

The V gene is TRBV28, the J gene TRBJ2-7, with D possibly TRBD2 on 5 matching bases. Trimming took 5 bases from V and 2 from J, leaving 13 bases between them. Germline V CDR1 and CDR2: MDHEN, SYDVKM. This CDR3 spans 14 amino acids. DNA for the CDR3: TGTGCCAGCAGTCCCCCCGGGGTCACCTACGAGCAGTACTTC. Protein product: CASSPPGVTYEQYF.

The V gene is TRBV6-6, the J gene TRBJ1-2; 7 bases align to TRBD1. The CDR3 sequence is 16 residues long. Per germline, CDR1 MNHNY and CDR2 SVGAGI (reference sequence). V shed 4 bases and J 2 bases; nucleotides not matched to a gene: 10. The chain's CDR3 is CASSWEPGGRNYGYTF. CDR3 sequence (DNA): TGTGCCAGCAGTTGGGAACCAGGGGGAAGAAACTATGGCTACACCTTC.